Given below is one T cell receptor beta chain in context. These data originate in a study of blood T cell repertoires in COVID-19. For the study at large: Sample material is recorded as cDNA or gDNA derived from T cells, B-cell-depleted T cells, or PBMCs.

In the original analysis: Researchers report that nucleated cell counts were estimated from reference gene primer amplification. TCRdb's table, derived via immunoSEQ multiplex PCR, lists solely in-frame clones and lacks some. Clonal size and the V and J genes are those of that table, whereas D and trimming came from the DNA. Here the sample spans some 58,000 clones, 80% to 90% being singletons. The CDR3 contains 14 residues. The V end lost 3 bases, the J end lost 3 bases, and 9 bases lay between the germline ends. Germline CDR1 is MNHEY and CDR2 is SVGEGT. This TCR was recovered from a middle-aged man with acute or convalescent COVID-19. V gene TRBV6-2 or TRBV6-3 combines with J gene TRBJ1-5; a possible D gene is TRBD1 (6 bases). Sequencing was carried out using peripheral blood. The CDR3 sequence: CASSYGQHNQPQHF. The CDR3 DNA reads as TGTGCCAGCAGTTATGGACAGCACAATCAGCCCCAGCATTTT.